A single TCR beta chain is shown here with its context. Constant-segment-primed 5'RACE gave TCR alpha and TCR beta cDNA libraries with sample barcodes and UMIs. TCRdb itself ran the 5' RACE reads through MiXCR, one entry per CDR3 protein. The data contain about 190,000 distinct CDR3 sequences, approximately 30% of them singletons. The data derive from a study of T-cell memory formation after mild COVID-19. CDR1 SGHRS and CDR2 YFSETQ come from the germline V gene. Deletions cut 2 bases from V and 0 bases from J, with 12 bases between. The CDR3 length is 15 residues. The sequenced sample consisted of PBMCs or a T cell subset sorted from them (not recorded which). The chain carries TRBV5-1 and TRBJ2-7; D gene unclear. The TCR comes from an adult woman who had mild COVID-19 (a few samples of this study predate the infection). Cell type and time point are not known. CDR3 coding DNA: TGCGCCAGCAGCTTTCAAGATTTCACCTCCTACGAGCAGTACTTC. It translates to CASSFQDFTSYEQYF.